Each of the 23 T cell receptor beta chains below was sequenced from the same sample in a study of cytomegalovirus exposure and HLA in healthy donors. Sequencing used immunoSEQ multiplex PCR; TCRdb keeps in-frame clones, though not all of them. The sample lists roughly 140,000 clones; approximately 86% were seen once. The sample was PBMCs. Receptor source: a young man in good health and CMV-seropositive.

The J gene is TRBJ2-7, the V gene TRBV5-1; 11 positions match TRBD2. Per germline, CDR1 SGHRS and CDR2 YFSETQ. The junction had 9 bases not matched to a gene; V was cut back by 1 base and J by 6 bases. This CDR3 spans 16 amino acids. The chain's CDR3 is CASSLLTSGKGGEQYF. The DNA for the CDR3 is TGCGCCAGCAGCTTGTTGACTAGCGGGAAAGGGGGCGAGCAGTACTTC.

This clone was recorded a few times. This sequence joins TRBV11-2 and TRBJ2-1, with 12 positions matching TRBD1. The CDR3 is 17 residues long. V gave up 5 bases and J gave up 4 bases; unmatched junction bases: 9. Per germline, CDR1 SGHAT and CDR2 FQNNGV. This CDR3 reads CASSGGQGAMGYNEQFF. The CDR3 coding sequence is TGTGCCAGCAGCGGGGGACAGGGGGCGATGGGGTACAATGAGCAGTTCTTC. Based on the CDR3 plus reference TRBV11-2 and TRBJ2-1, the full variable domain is EAGVAQSPRYKIIEKRQSVAFWCNPISGHATLYWYQQILGQGPKLLIQFQNNGVVDDSQLPKDRFSAERLKGVDSTLKIQPAKLEDSAVYLCASSGGQGAMGYNEQFFGPGTRLTVL.

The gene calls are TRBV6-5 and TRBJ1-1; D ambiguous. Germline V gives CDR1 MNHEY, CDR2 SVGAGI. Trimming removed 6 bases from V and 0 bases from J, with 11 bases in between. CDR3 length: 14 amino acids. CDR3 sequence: CASRRQKLNTEAFF. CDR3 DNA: TGTGCCAGCAGACGTCAGAAGTTGAACACTGAAGCTTTCTTT.

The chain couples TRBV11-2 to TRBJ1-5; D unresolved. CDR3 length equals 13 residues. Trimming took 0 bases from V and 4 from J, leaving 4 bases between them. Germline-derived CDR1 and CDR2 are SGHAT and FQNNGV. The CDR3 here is CASSLDNNQPQHF. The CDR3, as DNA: TGTGCCAGCAGCTTAGACAATAATCAGCCCCAGCATTTT. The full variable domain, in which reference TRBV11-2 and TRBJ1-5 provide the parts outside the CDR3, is EAGVAQSPRYKIIEKRQSVAFWCNPISGHATLYWYQQILGQGPKLLIQFQNNGVVDDSQLPKDRFSAERLKGVDSTLKIQPAKLEDSAVYLCASSLDNNQPQHFGDGTRLSIL.

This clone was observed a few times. The CDR3 DNA is TGTGCCAGCAGCCACGGCCCTCGGGGGGTAAACGAGCAGTACTTC. Protein sequence: CASSHGPRGVNEQYF. The gene calls are TRBV14 and TRBJ2-7; 7 bases match TRBD2. This CDR3 contains 15 residues. The V gene's germline CDR1 is SGHDN and CDR2 FVKESK. Unmatched junction bases numbered 10, after V lost 3 bases and J lost 5 bases.

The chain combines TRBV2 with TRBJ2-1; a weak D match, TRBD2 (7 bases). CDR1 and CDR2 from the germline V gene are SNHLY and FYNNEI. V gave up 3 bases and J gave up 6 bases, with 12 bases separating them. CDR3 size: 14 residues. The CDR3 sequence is CASSEGGGLNEQFF. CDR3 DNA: TGTGCCAGCAGTGAGGGCGGGGGCCTCAATGAGCAGTTCTTC.

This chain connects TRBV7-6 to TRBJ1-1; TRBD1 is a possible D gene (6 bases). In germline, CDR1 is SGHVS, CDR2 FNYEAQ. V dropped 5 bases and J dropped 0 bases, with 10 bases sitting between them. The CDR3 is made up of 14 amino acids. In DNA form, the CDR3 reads TGTGCCAGCAGCCCCAGGGGTATGAACACTGAAGCTTTCTTT. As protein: CASSPRGMNTEAFF.

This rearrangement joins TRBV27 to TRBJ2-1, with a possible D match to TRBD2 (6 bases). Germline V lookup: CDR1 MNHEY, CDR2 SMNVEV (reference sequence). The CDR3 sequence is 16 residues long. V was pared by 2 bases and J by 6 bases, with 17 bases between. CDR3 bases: TGTGCCAGCAGTTTAGGGATCCGCGGGAAGACCAATGAGCAGTTCTTC. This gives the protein CASSLGIRGKTNEQFF.

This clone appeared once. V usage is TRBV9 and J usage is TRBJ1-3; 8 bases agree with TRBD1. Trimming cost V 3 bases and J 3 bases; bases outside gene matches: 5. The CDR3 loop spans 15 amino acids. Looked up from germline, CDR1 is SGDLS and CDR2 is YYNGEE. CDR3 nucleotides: TGTGCCAGCAGCGCCGACAGGGGCCATGGAAACACCATATATTTT. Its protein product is CASSADRGHGNTIYF.

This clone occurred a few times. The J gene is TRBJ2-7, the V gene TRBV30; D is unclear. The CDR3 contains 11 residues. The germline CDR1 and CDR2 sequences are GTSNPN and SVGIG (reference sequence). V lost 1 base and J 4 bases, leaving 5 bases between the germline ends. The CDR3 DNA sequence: TGTGCCTGGAGTGACCTATACGAGCAGTACTTC. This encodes CAWSDLYEQYF.

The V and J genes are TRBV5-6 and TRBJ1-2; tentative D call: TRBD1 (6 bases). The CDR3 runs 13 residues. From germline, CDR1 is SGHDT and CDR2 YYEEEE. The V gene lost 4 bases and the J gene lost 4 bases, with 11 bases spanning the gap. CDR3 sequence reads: CASSPQTGYGYTF. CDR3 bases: TGTGCCAGCAGCCCACAGACAGGCTATGGCTACACCTTC.

Here the CDR3 DNA reads TGTGCCAGCAGCTTACAGGGGGCGATTACGGATTCACCCCTCCACTTT. It codes for CASSLQGAITDSPLHF. The chain is built from TRBV5-6 and TRBJ1-6; TRBD1 agrees at 9 bases. Trimming took 2 bases from V and 8 from J; bases not matched to a gene: 8. This CDR3 is 16 amino acids long. Germline lookup yields CDR1 SGHDT and CDR2 YYEEEE.

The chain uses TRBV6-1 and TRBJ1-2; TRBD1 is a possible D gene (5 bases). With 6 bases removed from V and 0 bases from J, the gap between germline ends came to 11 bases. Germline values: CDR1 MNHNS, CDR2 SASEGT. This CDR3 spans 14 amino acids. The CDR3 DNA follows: TGTGCCAGCAGGGGTGACAGAGCTAACTATGGCTACACCTTC. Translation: CASRGDRANYGYTF.

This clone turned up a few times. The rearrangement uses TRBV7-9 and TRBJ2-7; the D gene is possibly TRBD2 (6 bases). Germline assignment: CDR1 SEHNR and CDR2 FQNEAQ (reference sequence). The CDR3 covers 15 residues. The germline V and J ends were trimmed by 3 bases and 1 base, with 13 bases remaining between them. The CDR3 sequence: CASSFEGGRSYEQYF. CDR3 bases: TGTGCCAGCAGCTTCGAGGGAGGCAGGTCCTACGAGCAGTACTTC.

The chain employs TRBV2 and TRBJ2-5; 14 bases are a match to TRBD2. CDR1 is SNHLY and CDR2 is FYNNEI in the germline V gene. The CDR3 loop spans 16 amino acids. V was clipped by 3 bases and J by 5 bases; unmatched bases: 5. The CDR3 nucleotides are TGTGCCAGCAGTGAGGAGGGACTAGCGGGGGTCGAGACCCAGTACTTC. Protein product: CASSEEGLAGVETQYF.

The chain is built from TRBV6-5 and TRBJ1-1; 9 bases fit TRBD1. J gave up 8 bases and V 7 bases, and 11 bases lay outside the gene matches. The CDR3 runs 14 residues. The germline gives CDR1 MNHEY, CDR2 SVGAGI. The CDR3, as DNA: TGTGCCAGCATTAACAGGGGGCGTCCTCTAGAAGCTTTCTTT. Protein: CASINRGRPLEAFF.

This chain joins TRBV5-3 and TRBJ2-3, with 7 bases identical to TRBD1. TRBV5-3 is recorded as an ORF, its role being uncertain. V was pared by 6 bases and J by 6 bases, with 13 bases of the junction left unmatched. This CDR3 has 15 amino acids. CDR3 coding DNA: TGTGCCAGAACCGTGAGGGGGCCCTCGGTGGATACGCAGTATTTT. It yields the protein CARTVRGPSVDTQYF.

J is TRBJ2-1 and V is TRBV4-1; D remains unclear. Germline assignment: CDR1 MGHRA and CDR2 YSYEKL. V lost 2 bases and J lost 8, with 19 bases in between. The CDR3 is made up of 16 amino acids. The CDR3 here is CASSQLTGSSIYEQFF. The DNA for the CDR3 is TGCGCCAGCAGCCAACTTACGGGTAGCTCCATCTATGAGCAGTTCTTC.

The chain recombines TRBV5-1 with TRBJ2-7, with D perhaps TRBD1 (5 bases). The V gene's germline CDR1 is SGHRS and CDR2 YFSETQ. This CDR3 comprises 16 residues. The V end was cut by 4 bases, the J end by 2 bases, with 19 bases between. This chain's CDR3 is CASSPLTGRGAYEQYF. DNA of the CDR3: TGCGCCAGCAGCCCCTTAACAGGTCGCGGAGCCTACGAGCAGTACTTC.

Here the CDR3 reads CSVEEQYEQYF. The CDR3 region has the DNA TGCAGCGTTGAAGAACAGTACGAGCAGTACTTC. The chain links TRBV29-1 to TRBJ2-7; D call uncertain. Germline CDR1 SQVTM, CDR2 ANQGSEA. V was clipped by 0 bases and J by 4 bases, with 4 bases between them. The CDR3 is made up of 11 amino acids.

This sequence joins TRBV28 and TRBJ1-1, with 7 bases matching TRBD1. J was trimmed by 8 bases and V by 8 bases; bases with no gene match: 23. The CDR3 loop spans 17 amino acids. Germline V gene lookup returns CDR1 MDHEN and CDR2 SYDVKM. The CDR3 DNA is TGTGCCAGCCCCCCCCAACCGGACAGGTGGGATGGGGGCGAAGCTTTCTTT. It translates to CASPPQPDRWDGGEAFF.

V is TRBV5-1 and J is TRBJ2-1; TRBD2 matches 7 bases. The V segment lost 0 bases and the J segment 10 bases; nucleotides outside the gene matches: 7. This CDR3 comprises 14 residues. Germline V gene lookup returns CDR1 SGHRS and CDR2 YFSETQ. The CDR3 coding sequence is TGCGCCAGCAGCTTGGCCTACTCGGGGGGAGAGCAGTTCTTC. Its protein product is CASSLAYSGGEQFF.

CDR3 sequence (DNA): TGTGCCAGCAGCTTAGCCCGAGGAGATACGCAGTATTTT. Its protein product is CASSLARGDTQYF. This chain connects TRBV7-2 to TRBJ2-3; no firm D call. CDR3 size: 13 residues. Trimming stripped 0 bases from V and 5 bases from J, with 6 bases between. The V gene's germline CDR1 is SGHTA and CDR2 FQGNSA.